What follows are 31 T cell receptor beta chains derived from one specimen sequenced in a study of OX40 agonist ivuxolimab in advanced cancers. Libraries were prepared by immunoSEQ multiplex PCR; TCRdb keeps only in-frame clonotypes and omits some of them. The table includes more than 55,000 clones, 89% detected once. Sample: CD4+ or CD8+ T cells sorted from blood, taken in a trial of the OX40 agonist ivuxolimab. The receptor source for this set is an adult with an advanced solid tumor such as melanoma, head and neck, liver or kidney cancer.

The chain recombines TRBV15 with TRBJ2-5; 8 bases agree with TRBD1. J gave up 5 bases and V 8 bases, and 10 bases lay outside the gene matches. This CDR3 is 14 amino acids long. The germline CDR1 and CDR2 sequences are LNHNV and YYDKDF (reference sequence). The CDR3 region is CATRGPGGLETQYF. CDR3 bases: TGTGCCACCCGGGGTCCAGGGGGCTTGGAGACCCAGTACTTC.

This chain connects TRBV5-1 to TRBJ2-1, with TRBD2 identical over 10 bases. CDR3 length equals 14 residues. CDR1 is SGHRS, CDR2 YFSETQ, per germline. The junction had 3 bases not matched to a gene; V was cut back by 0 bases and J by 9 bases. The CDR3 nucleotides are TGCGCCAGCAGCTTGGTTCCTAGCGGGAGTGAGCAGTTCTTC. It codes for CASSLVPSGSEQFF.

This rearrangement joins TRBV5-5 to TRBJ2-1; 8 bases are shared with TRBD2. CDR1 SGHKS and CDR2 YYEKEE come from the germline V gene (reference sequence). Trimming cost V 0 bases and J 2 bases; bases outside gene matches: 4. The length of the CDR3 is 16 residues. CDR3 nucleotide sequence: TGTGCCAGCAGCTTGGGGCCAGCGGGAGCCTACAATGAGCAGTTCTTC. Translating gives CASSLGPAGAYNEQFF.

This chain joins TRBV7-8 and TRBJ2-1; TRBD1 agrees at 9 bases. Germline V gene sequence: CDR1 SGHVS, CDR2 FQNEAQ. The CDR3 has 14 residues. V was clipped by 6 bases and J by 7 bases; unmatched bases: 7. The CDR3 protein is CASSYRDRVNEQFF. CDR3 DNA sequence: TGTGCCAGCAGTTACCGGGACAGGGTAAATGAGCAGTTCTTC.

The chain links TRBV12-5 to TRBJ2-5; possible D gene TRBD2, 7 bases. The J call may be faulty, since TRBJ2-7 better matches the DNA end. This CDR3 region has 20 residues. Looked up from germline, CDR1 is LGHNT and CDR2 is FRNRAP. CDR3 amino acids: CASGLVRGDTHTGTPTEQYF. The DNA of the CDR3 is TGTGCTAGTGGTTTGGTACGGGGGGATACCCATACAGGGACCCCCACCGAGCAGTACTTC.

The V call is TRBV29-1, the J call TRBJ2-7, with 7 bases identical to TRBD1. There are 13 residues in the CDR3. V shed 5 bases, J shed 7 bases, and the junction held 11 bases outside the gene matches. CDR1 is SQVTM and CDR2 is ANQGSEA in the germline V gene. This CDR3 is CSVYQTGLREQYF. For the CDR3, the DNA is TGCAGCGTTTATCAGACAGGGTTGAGAGAGCAGTACTTC.

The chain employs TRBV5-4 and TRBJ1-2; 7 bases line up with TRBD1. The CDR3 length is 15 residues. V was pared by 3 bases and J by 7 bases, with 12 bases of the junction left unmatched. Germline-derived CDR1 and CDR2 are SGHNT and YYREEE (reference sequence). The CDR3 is CASSSPVTGMAGYTF. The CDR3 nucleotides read TGTGCCAGCAGCTCCCCAGTGACAGGGATGGCTGGCTACACCTTC.

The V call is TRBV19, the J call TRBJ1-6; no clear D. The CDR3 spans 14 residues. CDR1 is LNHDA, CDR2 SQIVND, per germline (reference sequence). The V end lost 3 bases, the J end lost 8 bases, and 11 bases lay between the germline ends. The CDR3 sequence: CASSISGYHSPLHF. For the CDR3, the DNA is TGTGCCAGTAGTATCTCGGGGTACCATTCACCCCTCCACTTT. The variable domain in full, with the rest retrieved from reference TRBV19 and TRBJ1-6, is DGGITQSPKYLFRKEGQNVTLSCEQNLNHDAMYWYRQDPGQGLRLIYYSQIVNDFQKGDIAEGYSVSREKKESFPLTVTSAQKNPTAFYLCASSISGYHSPLHFGNGTRLTVT.

The CDR3 DNA is TGTGCCAGCAGCCAAGATTGGGCCGACACGGAGACGCAGTATTTT. This encodes CASSQDWADTETQYF. The V and J genes are TRBV4-2 and TRBJ2-3; unclear D gene. This CDR3 is 15 amino acids long. The V gene's germline CDR1 is LGHNA and CDR2 YNFKEQ. Trimming pared 0 bases from V and 9 bases from J, leaving 16 bases between.

CDR3: CAISEPTGPTYEQYF. Written as DNA, the CDR3 is TGTGCCATCAGTGAGCCGACGGGCCCTACCTACGAGCAGTACTTC. The chain couples TRBV10-3 to TRBJ2-7; D uncertain. CDR1 is ENHRY and CDR2 is SYGVKD in the germline V gene. The CDR3 covers 15 residues. V was pared by 2 bases and J by 2 bases, with 13 bases between.

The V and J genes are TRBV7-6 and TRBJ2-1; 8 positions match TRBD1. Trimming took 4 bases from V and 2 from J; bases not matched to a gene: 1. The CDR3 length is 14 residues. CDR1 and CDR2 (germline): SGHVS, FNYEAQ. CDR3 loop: CASSSQGAYNEQFF. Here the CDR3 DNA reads TGTGCCAGCAGCTCACAGGGGGCCTACAATGAGCAGTTCTTC.

CDR3 coding DNA: TGTGCCAGCAGTTGGACAGGGGGCGTTGAAAAACTGTTTTTT. It translates to CASSWTGGVEKLFF. The chain carries TRBV28 and TRBJ1-4; the match to TRBD1 covers 11 bases. The CDR3 has 14 residues. CDR1 is MDHEN and CDR2 is SYDVKM in the germline V gene. V lost 4 bases and J lost 7; bases outside the gene matches: 2.

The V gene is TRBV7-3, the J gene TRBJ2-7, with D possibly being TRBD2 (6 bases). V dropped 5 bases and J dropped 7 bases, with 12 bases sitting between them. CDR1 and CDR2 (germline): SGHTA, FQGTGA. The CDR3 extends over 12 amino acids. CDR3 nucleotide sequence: TGTGCCAGCAGCCACCCTCGGGGGGAGCAGTACTTC. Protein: CASSHPRGEQYF. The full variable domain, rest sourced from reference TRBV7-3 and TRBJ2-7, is GAGVSQTPSNKVTEKGKYVELRCDPISGHTALYWYRQSLGQGPEFLIYFQGTGAADDSGLPNDRFFAVRPEGSVSTLKIQRTERGDSAVYLCASSHPRGEQYFGPGTRLTVT.

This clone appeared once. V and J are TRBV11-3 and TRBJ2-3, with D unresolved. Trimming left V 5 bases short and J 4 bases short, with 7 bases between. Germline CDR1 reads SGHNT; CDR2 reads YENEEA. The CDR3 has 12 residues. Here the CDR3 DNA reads TGTGCCAGCAGCGGTACTGCAGATACGCAGTATTTT. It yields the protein CASSGTADTQYF.

The CDR3, as DNA: TGCGCCAGCAGCTCCCGTGTGACAGGGGGCCATGGCTACACCTTC. Amino acid sequence: CASSSRVTGGHGYTF. The rearrangement joins TRBV5-1 to TRBJ1-2; 10 nucleotides match TRBD1. The V gene's germline CDR1 is SGHRS and CDR2 YFSETQ. The CDR3 covers 15 residues. The junction had 8 bases not matched to a gene; V was cut back by 3 bases and J by 6 bases.

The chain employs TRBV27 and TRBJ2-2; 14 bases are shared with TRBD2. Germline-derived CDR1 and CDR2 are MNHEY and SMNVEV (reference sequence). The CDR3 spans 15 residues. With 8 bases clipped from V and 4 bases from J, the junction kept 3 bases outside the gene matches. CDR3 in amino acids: CASSGTSGSTGELFF. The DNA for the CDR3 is TGTGCCAGCTCTGGGACTAGCGGGAGCACCGGGGAGCTGTTTTTT.

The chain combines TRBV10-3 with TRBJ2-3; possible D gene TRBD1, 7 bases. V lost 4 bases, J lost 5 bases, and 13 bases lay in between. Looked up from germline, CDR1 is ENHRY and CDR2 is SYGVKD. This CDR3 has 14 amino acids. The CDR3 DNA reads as TGTGCCATCAGTGTGGGCAGGGGGGAAGATACGCAGTATTTT. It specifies CAISVGRGEDTQYF.

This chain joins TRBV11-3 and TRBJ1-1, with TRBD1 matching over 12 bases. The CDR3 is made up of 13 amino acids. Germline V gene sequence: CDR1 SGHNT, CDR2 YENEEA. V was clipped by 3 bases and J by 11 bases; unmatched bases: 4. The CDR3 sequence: CASSLGQGAGAFF. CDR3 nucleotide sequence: TGTGCCAGCAGCTTGGGACAGGGGGCAGGGGCTTTCTTT.

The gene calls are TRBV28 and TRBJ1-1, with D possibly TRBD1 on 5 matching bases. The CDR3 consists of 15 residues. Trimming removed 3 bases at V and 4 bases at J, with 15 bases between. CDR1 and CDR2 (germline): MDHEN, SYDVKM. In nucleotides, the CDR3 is TGTGCCAGCAGTTTCCGCCAGGGATATTTCACTGAAGCTTTCTTT. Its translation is CASSFRQGYFTEAFF.

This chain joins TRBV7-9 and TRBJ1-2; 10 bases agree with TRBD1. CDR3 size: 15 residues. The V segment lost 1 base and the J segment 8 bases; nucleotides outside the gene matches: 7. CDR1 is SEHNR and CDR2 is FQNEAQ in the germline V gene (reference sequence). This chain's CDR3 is CASSLGVTGGRGYTF. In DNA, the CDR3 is TGTGCCAGCAGCTTAGGAGTGACAGGGGGCCGCGGCTACACCTTC.

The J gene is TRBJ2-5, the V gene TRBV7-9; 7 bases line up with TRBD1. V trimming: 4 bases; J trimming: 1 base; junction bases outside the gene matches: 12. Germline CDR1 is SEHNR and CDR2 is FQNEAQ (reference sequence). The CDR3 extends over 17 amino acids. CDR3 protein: CASSSIFRGQGQETQYF. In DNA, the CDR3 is TGTGCCAGCAGCTCCATTTTTAGGGGGCAGGGCCAAGAGACCCAGTACTTC.

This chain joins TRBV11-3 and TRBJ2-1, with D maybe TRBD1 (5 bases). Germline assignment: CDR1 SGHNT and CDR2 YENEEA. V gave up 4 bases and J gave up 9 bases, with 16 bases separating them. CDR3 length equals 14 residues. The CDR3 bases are TGTGCCAGCAGCTGGGCAGGGCAACACAGTGAGCAGTTCTTC. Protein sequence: CASSWAGQHSEQFF.

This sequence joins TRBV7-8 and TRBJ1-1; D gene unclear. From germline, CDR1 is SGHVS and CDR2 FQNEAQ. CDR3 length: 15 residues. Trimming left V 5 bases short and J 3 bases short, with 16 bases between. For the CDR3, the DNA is TGTGCCAGCAGCGAACACTTGGGGATGGACACTGAAGCTTTCTTT. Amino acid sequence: CASSEHLGMDTEAFF.

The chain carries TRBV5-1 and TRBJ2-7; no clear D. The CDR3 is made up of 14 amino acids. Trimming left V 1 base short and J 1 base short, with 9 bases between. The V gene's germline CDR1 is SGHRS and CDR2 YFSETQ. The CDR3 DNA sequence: TGCGCCAGCAGCTTGACAGAGCCTTCCTACGAGCAGTACTTC. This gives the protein CASSLTEPSYEQYF. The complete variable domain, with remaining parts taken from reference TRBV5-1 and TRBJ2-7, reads KAGVTQTPRYLIKTRGQQVTLSCSPISGHRSVSWYQQTPGQGLQFLFEYFSETQRNKGNFPGRFSGRQFSNSRSEMNVSTLELGDSALYLCASSLTEPSYEQYFGPGTRLTVT.

CDR3 in DNA: TGTGCCAGCAGATGGAACAATGAGCAGTTCTTC. This gives the protein CASRWNNEQFF. V gene TRBV2 combines with J gene TRBJ2-1; D is undetermined. Germline lookup yields CDR1 SNHLY and CDR2 FYNNEI. V was cut by 6 bases and J by 5 bases, with 5 bases left in between. The CDR3 consists of 11 residues.

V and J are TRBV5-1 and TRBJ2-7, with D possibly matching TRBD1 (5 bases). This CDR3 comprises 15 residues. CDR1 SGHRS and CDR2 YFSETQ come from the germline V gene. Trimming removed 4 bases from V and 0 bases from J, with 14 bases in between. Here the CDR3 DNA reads TGCGCCAGCAGCCCACAGGTATCTAGCTCCTACGAGCAGTACTTC. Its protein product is CASSPQVSSSYEQYF.

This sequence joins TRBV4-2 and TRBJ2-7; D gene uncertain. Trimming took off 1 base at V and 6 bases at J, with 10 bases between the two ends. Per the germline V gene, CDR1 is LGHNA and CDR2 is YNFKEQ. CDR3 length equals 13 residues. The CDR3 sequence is CASSQVMPGEQYF. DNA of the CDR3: TGTGCCAGCAGCCAAGTCATGCCAGGCGAGCAGTACTTC.

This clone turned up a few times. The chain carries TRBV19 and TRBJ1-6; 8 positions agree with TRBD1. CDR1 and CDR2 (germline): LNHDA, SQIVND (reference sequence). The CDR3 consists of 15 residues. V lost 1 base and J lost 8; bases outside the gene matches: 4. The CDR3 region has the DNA TGTGCCAGTAGTATAGGAACAGGGGGTTATTCACCCCTCCACTTT. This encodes CASSIGTGGYSPLHF.

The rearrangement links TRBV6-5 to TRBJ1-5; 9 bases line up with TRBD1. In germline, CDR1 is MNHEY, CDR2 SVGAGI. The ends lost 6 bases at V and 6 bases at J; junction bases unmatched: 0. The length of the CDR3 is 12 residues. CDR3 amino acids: CASRTGGQPQHF. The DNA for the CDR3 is TGTGCCAGCAGGACAGGGGGTCAGCCCCAGCATTTT.

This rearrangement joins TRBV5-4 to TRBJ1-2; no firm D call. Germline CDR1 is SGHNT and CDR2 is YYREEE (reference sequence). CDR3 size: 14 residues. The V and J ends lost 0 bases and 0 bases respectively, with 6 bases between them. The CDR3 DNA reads TGTGCCAGCAGCTTGGACCCAGCTAACTATGGCTACACCTTC. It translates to CASSLDPANYGYTF.

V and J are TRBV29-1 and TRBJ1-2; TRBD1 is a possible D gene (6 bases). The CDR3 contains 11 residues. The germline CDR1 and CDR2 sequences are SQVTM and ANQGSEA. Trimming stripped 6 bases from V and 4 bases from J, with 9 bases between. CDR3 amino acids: CSVTDSYGYTF. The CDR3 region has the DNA TGCAGCGTCACGGACAGCTATGGCTACACCTTC.